This entry describes one TCR beta chain. This sample is part of a study of blood T cell repertoires in COVID-19. This CDR3 is built from 16 residues. The germline V and J ends were trimmed by 4 bases and 2 bases, with 18 bases remaining between them. Germline lookup yields CDR1 LGHNT and CDR2 FRNRAP. Authors' data handling: Reference gene primer amplification gave estimated nucleated cell counts. The method was immunoSEQ multiplex PCR; TCRdb's version includes in-frame clones alone and lacks a portion of them. The V and J calls and the clone size are those of that table, but D and trimming were determined from the DNA. Among 100,000 or so clones, 80% to 90% were seen once, and the ten largest hold approximately 2.4%.

The V call is TRBV12-5, the J call TRBJ2-7; D is possibly TRBD2 (6 bases). The clonotype originates from a woman between 45 and 60 years old who had recovered from COVID-19. The sequenced sample was PBMCs or T cells enriched from blood (not recorded which). The CDR3 DNA reads TGTGCTAGTGGTTGGTATGTGGCTAGCGTCACCTACGAGCAGTACTTC. Amino acid sequence: CASGWYVASVTYEQYF.